This T cell receptor beta chain stems from a study of blood T cell repertoires in COVID-19. V lost 10 bases and J lost 1, with 8 bases in between. The CDR3 is 13 amino acids. Germline CDR1 and CDR2: MNHEY and SVGAGI. Repertoires were generated with immunoSEQ multiplex PCR, while TCRdb's copy carries only in-frame clones and drops some. The sample lists 90,000 to 120,000 clones; about 80% were seen once. This chain uses TRBV6-5 with TRBJ2-6; possible D gene TRBD1, 6 bases. Specimen: peripheral blood. The sequence came from a man aged 70-80 years with acute or convalescent COVID-19. The CDR3 DNA follows: TGTGCCACACAGGGTTCTGGGGCCAACGTCCTGACTTTC. It translates to CATQGSGANVLTF.